These 19 T cell receptor beta chains were sequenced from one sample in a study of Graves' ophthalmopathy and Graves' hyperthyroidism. RNA transcripts were the template, and TCR beta CDR3 regions were amplified from them. First-round RT-PCR with HTBI primers preceded a second-round multiplex PCR. TCRdb re-analysed the multiplex PCR reads in MiXCR, keeping a single row per CDR3 protein. The sample comprises about 1.1 million distinct CDR3 sequences, 36% of which are singletons, and 11% rests with the top ten. Sequenced: peripheral blood or thyroid tissue (not recorded which). These receptors were obtained from an adult man with Graves' hyperthyroidism.

About this clonotype: At one of its ends the junction is not consistent with the germline gene, which may arise from a read error. V and J are TRBV10-3 and TRBJ1-3; D not resolved. CDR1 is ENHRY and CDR2 is SYGVKD in the germline V gene. The CDR3 contains 15 residues. CDR3 region: CASSYSALSGNTIYF. The DNA for the CDR3 is TGTGCCAGCAGTTACTCAGCGCTCTCTGGAAACACCATATATTTT.

This clonotype was detected ten times or more. CDR3 coding DNA: TGTGCCAGCAGCGTCACCACAGGGGGTGAAAAACTGTTTTTT. Translated: CASSVTTGGEKLFF. The genes are TRBV9 and TRBJ1-4; TRBD1 matches at 8 bases. V shed 2 bases, J shed 7 bases, and the junction held 4 bases outside the gene matches. In germline, CDR1 is SGDLS, CDR2 YYNGEE. The CDR3 extends over 14 amino acids.

CDR3 DNA sequence: TGTGCCAGCAGCTTGGAAGTTTTGGGGGCGGATGGCTACACCTTC. Protein sequence: CASSLEVLGADGYTF. This chain connects TRBV7-3 to TRBJ1-2; perhaps TRBD1 as D (6 bases). Trimming cost V 3 bases and J 6 bases, with 17 bases left between them. Germline V gene data show CDR1 as SGHTA and CDR2 as FQGTGA. The CDR3 totals 15 residues.

At least ten counts were recorded for this clonotype. The genes are TRBV20-1 and TRBJ1-1; D call uncertain. The V and J ends lost 3 bases and 5 bases respectively, with 13 bases between them. This CDR3 is 13 amino acids long. Germline CDR1 reads DFQATT; CDR2 reads SNEGSKA (reference sequence). This CDR3 is CSARVPAGTEAFF. The CDR3 DNA follows: TGCAGTGCTAGGGTACCCGCGGGGACTGAAGCTTTCTTT.

On this clonotype itself: The junction shows a germline mismatch at one end, possibly a read error. The chain employs TRBV7-2 and TRBJ1-6; weak D call: TRBD1 (5 bases). The V gene's germline CDR1 is SGHTA and CDR2 FQGNSA. The CDR3 length is 16 residues. DNA of the CDR3: TGCGCCAGCAGCCAAGTTTTGGGACGGCGGGGTTCACCCCTCCACTTT. Translation: CASSQVLGRRGSPLHF.

This clonotype was detected a few times. This sequence joins TRBV6-1 and TRBJ1-4, with D possibly being TRBD1 (5 bases). V was shortened by 7 bases and J by 0 bases, with 12 bases between the two germline ends. Germline CDR1 reads MNHNS; CDR2 reads SASEGT. This CDR3 is 15 amino acids long. Here the CDR3 reads CASMRGKATNEKLFF. In DNA, the CDR3 is TGTGCCAGCATGCGGGGCAAAGCAACTAATGAAAAACTGTTTTTT.

This clonotype was seen ten or more times. The chain couples TRBV7-2 to TRBJ2-5; tentative D call: TRBD2 (7 bases). This CDR3 comprises 13 residues. The ends were cut back, 5 bases at V and 5 bases at J, with 12 bases in the middle. Looked up from germline, CDR1 is SGHTA and CDR2 is FQGNSA. The CDR3: CASSPRGAETQYF. For the CDR3, the DNA is TGTGCCAGCAGCCCCCGGGGGGCGGAGACCCAGTACTTC.

This clonotype came up many times. This sequence joins TRBV10-3 and TRBJ2-7; TRBD1 matches 8 bases. Per the germline V gene, CDR1 is ENHRY and CDR2 is SYGVKD. The CDR3 runs 16 residues. Trimming cost V 2 bases and J 2 bases; bases outside gene matches: 8. CDR3 nucleotide sequence: TGTGCCATCAGTGAGGGAAGCGGACAGGGCGCCTACGAGCAGTACTTC. Encoded protein: CAISEGSGQGAYEQYF.

This clonotype has ten or more counts. This sequence joins TRBV7-9 and TRBJ2-7; 9 nucleotides line up with TRBD2. The V and J ends lost 6 bases and 6 bases, in that order; junction bases with no gene match: 9. This CDR3 is 14 amino acids long. The germline V gene has CDR1 SEHNR and CDR2 FQNEAQ (reference sequence). The CDR3: CASRDSGTSSEQYF. CDR3 DNA sequence: TGTGCCAGCAGGGACTCCGGGACTAGCTCCGAGCAGTACTTC.

Ten or more counts support this clonotype. This sequence joins TRBV20-1 and TRBJ2-5; 15 nucleotides agree with TRBD2. The germline CDR1 and CDR2 sequences are DFQATT and SNEGSKA (reference sequence). With 6 bases clipped from V and 5 bases from J, the junction kept 7 bases outside the gene matches. This CDR3 is 15 amino acids long. CDR3 protein: CSAPGLAGGYETQYF. CDR3 coding DNA: TGCAGTGCCCCGGGACTAGCGGGGGGTTATGAGACCCAGTACTTC.

The chain uses TRBV20-1 and TRBJ2-7; TRBD1 matches 10 bases. The germline V gene has CDR1 DFQATT and CDR2 SNEGSKA (reference sequence). Unmatched junction bases numbered 11, after V lost 6 bases and J lost 3 bases. The CDR3 covers 15 residues. For the CDR3, the DNA is TGCAGTGCCAGCAAACCGGGACAGGGGTTCTACGAGCAGTACTTC. Translation: CSASKPGQGFYEQYF.

A word on this clonotype: With a much larger clone just one base away, this may be a read error. V usage is TRBV20-1 and J usage is TRBJ1-1; D call uncertain. The CDR3 covers 12 residues. Germline loops: CDR1 DFQATT, CDR2 SNEGSKA (reference sequence). DNA of the CDR3: TGCAGTGCTAGGGGTATGAACACTGAAGCTTCCTTT. This encodes CSARGMNTEASF.

This clonotype was observed a few times. The J gene is TRBJ2-5, the V gene TRBV7-3, with a possible D match to TRBD2 (6 bases). Germline assignment: CDR1 SGHTA and CDR2 FQGTGA. Between the trimmed V and J ends, which lost 5 bases and 5 bases, there was a span of 15 bases. This CDR3 region has 14 residues. The CDR3 nucleotides read TGTGCCAGCAGCCCTCGGGGGAAAAGGGAGACCCAGTACTTC. It codes for CASSPRGKRETQYF. Drawing the rest from reference TRBV7-3 and TRBJ2-5, the complete variable domain is GAGVSQTPSNKVTEKGKYVELRCDPISGHTALYWYRQSLGQGPEFLIYFQGTGAADDSGLPNDRFFAVRPEGSVSTLKIQRTERGDSAVYLCASSPRGKRETQYFGPGTRLLVL.

This clonotype was seen repeatedly, ten times or more. The V gene is TRBV20-1, the J gene TRBJ1-4; 9 positions match TRBD1. Germline CDR1 is DFQATT and CDR2 is SNEGSKA (reference sequence). The trim removed 0 bases at V and 6 bases at J, leaving 5 bases unmatched. This CDR3 spans 15 amino acids. Written as DNA, the CDR3 is TGCAGTGCTAGAGAACCCGGGACAGGGTATGAAAAACTGTTTTTT. Protein sequence: CSAREPGTGYEKLFF.

This clonotype occurred a few times. The chain joins TRBV12-5 to TRBJ1-1, with TRBD1 matching 11 bases. This CDR3 is 16 amino acids long. V lost 6 bases, J lost 5 bases, and 11 bases stayed unmatched. Per germline, CDR1 LGHNT and CDR2 FRNRAP. The CDR3 DNA follows: TGTGCTAGTGGCACAACCGGACAGGGGGCGAGGACTGAAGCTTTCTTT. It encodes CASGTTGQGARTEAFF.

This clonotype was counted a few times. This sequence joins TRBV14 and TRBJ2-2; D ambiguous. The V gene lost 4 bases and the J gene lost 2 bases, with 17 bases spanning the gap. The CDR3 has 17 residues. The germline CDR1 and CDR2 sequences are SGHDN and FVKESK. In nucleotides, the CDR3 is TGTGCCAGCAGCCCCCGAGGCGGCAGTTACAACACCGGGGAGCTGTTTTTT. It yields the protein CASSPRGGSYNTGELFF.

The J gene is TRBJ2-7, the V gene TRBV11-1; 10 bases are a match to TRBD2. CDR3 length equals 16 residues. The junction had 3 bases not matched to a gene; V was cut back by 1 base and J by 0 bases. Looked up from germline, CDR1 is SGHAT and CDR2 is FQDESV (reference sequence). DNA for the CDR3: TGTGCCAGCAGCTTAGTGGCTAGCGGGAGCTCCTACGAGCAGTACTTC. Translated, it gives CASSLVASGSSYEQYF. The full variable domain, with the rest looked up from reference TRBV11-1 and TRBJ2-7, is EAEVAQSPRYKITEKSQAVAFWCDPISGHATLYWYRQILGQGPELLVQFQDESVVDDSQLPKDRFSAERLKGVDSTLKIQPAELGDSAMYLCASSLVASGSSYEQYFGPGTRLTVT.

J is TRBJ1-1 and V is TRBV20-1; D might be TRBD1 (6 bases). Per germline, CDR1 DFQATT and CDR2 SNEGSKA (reference sequence). V lost 2 bases and J 1 base, leaving 17 bases between the germline ends. The CDR3 length is 16 residues. The CDR3 sequence is CSARSRDTWGNTEAFF. CDR3 coding DNA: TGCAGTGCTAGATCTCGGGACACCTGGGGGAACACTGAAGCTTTCTTT.

The chain has TRBV9 and TRBJ1-6; D is unclear. V lost 3 bases and J 8 bases, leaving 15 bases between the germline ends. Germline V CDR1 and CDR2: SGDLS, YYNGEE. The length of the CDR3 is 15 residues. The CDR3, as DNA: TGTGCCAGCAGCGCCAGCGCAGGCGACTATTCACCCCTCCACTTT. It specifies CASSASAGDYSPLHF.